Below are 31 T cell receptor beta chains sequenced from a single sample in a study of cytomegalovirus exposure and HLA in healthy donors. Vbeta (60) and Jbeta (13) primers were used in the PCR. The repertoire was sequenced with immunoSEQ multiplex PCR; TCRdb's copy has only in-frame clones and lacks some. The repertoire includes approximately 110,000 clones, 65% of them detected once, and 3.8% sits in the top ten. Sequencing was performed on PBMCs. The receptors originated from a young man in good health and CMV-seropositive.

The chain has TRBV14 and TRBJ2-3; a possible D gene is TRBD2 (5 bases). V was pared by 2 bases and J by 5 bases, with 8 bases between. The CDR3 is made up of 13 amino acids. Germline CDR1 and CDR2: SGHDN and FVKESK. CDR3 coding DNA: TGTGCCAGCAGCCAACAAGAGGGAGATACGCAGTATTTT. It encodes CASSQQEGDTQYF.

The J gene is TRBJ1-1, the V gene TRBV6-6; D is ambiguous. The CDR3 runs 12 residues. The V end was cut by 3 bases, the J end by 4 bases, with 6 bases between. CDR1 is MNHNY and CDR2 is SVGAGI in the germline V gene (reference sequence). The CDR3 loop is CASSYAGTEAFF. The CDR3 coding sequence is TGTGCCAGCAGTTATGCCGGCACTGAAGCTTTCTTT.

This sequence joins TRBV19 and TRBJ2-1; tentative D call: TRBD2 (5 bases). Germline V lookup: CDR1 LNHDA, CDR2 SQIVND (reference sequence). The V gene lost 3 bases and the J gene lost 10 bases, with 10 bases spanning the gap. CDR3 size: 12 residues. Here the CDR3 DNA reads TGTGCCAGTAGTATCTCCCCGGGGGAGCAGTTCTTC. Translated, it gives CASSISPGEQFF.

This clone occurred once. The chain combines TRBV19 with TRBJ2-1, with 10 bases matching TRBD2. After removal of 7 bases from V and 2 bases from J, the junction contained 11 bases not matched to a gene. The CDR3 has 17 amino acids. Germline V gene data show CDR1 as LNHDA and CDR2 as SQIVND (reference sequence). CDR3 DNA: TGTGCCAGTATGCCGGAAGGAAGCGGGGGGGCCTACAATGAGCAGTTCTTC. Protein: CASMPEGSGGAYNEQFF. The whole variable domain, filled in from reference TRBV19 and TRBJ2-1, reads DGGITQSPKYLFRKEGQNVTLSCEQNLNHDAMYWYRQDPGQGLRLIYYSQIVNDFQKGDIAEGYSVSREKKESFPLTVTSAQKNPTAFYLCASMPEGSGGAYNEQFFGPGTRLTVL.

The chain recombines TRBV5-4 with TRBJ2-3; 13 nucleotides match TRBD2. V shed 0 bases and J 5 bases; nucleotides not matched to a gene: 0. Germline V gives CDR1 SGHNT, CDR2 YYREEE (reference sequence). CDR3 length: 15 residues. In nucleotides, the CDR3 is TGTGCCAGCAGCTTGGGGACTAGCGGGGGAGATACGCAGTATTTT. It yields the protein CASSLGTSGGDTQYF. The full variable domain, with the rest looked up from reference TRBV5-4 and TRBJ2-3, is ETGVTQSPTHLIKTRGQQVTLRCSSQSGHNTVSWYQQALGQGPQFIFQYYREEENGRGNFPPRFSGLQFPNYSSELNVNALELDDSALYLCASSLGTSGGDTQYFGPGTRLTVL.

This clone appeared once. CDR3 bases: TGTGCCAGCAGTGAATCCGGGGGTTCCTACAATGAGCAGTTCTTC. Translating gives CASSESGGSYNEQFF. The chain recombines TRBV25-1 with TRBJ2-1; weak D call: TRBD2 (6 bases). Trimming stripped 1 base from V and 1 base from J, with 8 bases between. Germline V gene lookup returns CDR1 MGHDK and CDR2 SYGVNS. The CDR3 has 15 amino acids.

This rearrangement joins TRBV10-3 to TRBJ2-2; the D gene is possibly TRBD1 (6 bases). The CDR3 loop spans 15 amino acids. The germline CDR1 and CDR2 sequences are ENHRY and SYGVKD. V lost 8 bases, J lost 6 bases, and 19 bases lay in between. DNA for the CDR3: TGTGCCATCCGAAACAAACAACAGGGACCCGGGGAGCTGTTTTTT. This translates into CAIRNKQQGPGELFF.

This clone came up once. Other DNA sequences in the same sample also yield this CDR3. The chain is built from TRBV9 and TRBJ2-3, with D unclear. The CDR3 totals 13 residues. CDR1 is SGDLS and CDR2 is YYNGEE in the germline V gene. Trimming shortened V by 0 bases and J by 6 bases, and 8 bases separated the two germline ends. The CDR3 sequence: CASSVGPGDTQYF. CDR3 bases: TGTGCCAGCAGCGTAGGTCCCGGGGATACGCAGTATTTT.

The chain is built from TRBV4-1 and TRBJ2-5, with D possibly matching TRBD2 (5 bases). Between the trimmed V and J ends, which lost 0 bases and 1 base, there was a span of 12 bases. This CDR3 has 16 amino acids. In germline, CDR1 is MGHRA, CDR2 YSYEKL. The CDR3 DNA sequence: TGCGCCAGCAGCCAAGAGCCCCCACTAGGCCAAGAGACCCAGTACTTC. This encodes CASSQEPPLGQETQYF.

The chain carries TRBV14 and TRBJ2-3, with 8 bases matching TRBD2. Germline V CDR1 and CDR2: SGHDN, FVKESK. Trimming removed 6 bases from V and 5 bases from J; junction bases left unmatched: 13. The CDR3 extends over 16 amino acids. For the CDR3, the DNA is TGTGCCAGCAGGCTTATGACAGCCCGGGGGGGAGATACGCAGTATTTT. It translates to CASRLMTARGGDTQYF.

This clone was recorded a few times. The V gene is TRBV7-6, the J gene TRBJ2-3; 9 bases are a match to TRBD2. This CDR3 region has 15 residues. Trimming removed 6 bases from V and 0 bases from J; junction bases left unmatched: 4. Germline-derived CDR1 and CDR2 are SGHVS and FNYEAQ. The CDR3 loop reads CASRLSGGSTDTQYF. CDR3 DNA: TGTGCCAGCAGGCTCAGCGGGGGGAGCACAGATACGCAGTATTTT.

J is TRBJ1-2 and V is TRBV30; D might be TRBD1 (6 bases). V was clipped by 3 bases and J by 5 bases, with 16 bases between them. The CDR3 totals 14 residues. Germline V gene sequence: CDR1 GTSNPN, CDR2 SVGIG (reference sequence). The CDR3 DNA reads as TGTGCCTGGAGGGACCCCGGGGGGCTGTATGGCTACACCTTC. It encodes CAWRDPGGLYGYTF. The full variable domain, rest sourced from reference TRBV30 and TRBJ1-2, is SQTIHQWPATLVQPVGSPLSLECTVEGTSNPNLYWYRQAAGRGLQLLFYSVGIGQISSEVPQNLSASRPQDRQFILSSKKLLLSDSGFYLCAWRDPGGLYGYTFGSGTRLTVV.

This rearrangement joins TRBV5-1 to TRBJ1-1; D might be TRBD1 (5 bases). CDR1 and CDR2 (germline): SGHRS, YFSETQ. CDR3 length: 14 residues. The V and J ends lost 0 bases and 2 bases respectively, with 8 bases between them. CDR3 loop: CASSLGTLNTEAFF. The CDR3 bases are TGCGCCAGCAGCTTGGGGACACTAAACACTGAAGCTTTCTTT.

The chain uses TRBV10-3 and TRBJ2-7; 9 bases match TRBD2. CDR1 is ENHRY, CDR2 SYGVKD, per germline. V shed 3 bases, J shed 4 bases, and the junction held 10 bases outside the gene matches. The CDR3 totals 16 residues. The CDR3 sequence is CAISDSGRAGGYEQYF. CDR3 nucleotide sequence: TGTGCCATCAGTGATTCTGGCCGAGCGGGGGGTTACGAGCAGTACTTC.

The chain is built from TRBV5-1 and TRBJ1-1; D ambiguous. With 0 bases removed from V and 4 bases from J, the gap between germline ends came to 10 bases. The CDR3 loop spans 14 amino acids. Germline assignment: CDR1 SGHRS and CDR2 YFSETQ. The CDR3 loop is CASSLGLQITEAFF. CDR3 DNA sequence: TGCGCCAGCAGCTTGGGTCTCCAGATCACTGAAGCTTTCTTT.

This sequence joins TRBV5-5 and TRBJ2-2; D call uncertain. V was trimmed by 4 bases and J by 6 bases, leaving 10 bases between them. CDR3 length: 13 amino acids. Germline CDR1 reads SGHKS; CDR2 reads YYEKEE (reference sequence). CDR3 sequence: CASSPVAPGELFF. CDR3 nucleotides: TGTGCCAGCAGCCCTGTAGCCCCCGGGGAGCTGTTTTTT.

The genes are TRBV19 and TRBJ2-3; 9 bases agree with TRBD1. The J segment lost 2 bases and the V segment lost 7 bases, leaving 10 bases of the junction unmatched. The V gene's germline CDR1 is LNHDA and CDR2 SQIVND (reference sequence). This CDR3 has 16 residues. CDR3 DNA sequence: TGTGCCAGTACCACATATGGGGACAGGGCCACAGATACGCAGTATTTT. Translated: CASTTYGDRATDTQYF.

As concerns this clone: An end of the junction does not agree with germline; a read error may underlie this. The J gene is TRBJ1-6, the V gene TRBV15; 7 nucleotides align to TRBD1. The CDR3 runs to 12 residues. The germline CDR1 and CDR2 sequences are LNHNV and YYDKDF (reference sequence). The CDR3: CAASRGGQPLHF. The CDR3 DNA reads TGTGCCGCCAGCAGAGGGGGACAGCCCCTCCACTTT.

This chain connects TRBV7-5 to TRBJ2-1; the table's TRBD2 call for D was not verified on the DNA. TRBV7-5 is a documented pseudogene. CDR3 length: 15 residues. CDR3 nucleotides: TGTGCCAGAAGCCCTAGATCGGGGGGGAACAATGAGCAGTTCTTC. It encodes CARSPRSGGNNEQFF.

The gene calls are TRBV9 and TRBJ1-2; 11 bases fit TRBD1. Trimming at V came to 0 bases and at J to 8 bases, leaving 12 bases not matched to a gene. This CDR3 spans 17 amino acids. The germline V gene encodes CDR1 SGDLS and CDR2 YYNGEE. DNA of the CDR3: TGTGCCAGCAGCGTAGTCGTCGGAGCGGGACAGGGGGACGGCTACACCTTC. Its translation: CASSVVVGAGQGDGYTF.

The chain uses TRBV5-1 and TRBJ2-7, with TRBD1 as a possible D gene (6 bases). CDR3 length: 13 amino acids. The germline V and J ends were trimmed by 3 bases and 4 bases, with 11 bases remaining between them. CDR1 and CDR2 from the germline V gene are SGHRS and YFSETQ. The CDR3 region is CASSSFTGYEQYF. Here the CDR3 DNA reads TGCGCCAGCAGCTCCTTTACAGGGTACGAGCAGTACTTC. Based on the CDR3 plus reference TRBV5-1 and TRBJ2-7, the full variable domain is KAGVTQTPRYLIKTRGQQVTLSCSPISGHRSVSWYQQTPGQGLQFLFEYFSETQRNKGNFPGRFSGRQFSNSRSEMNVSTLELGDSALYLCASSSFTGYEQYFGPGTRLTVT.

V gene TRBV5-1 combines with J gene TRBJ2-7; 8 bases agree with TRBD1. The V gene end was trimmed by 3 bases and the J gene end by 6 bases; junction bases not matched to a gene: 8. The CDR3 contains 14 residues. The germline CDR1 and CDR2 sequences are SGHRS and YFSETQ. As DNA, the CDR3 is TGCGCCAGCAGCTGGCGGACAGGGAGCGGCGAGCAGTACTTC. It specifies CASSWRTGSGEQYF.

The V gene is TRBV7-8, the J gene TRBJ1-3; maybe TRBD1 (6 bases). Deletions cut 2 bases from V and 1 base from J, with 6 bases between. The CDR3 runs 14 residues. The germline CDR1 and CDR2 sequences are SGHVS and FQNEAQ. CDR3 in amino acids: CASSLTGSGNTIYF. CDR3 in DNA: TGTGCCAGCAGCTTAACAGGGTCTGGAAACACCATATATTTT.

The CDR3 sequence: CASSLGRPGGEGGYTF. Written as DNA, the CDR3 is TGTGCCAGCAGCTTAGGGCGGCCAGGGGGCGAAGGTGGCTACACCTTC. This chain joins TRBV7-3 and TRBJ1-2; 8 bases are shared with TRBD1. The CDR3 length is 16 residues. Germline V lookup: CDR1 SGHTA, CDR2 FQGTGA. With 2 bases clipped from V and 7 bases from J, the junction kept 12 bases outside the gene matches. Full variable domain (missing parts from reference TRBV7-3 and TRBJ1-2): GAGVSQTPSNKVTEKGKYVELRCDPISGHTALYWYRQSLGQGPEFLIYFQGTGAADDSGLPNDRFFAVRPEGSVSTLKIQRTERGDSAVYLCASSLGRPGGEGGYTFGSGTRLTVV.

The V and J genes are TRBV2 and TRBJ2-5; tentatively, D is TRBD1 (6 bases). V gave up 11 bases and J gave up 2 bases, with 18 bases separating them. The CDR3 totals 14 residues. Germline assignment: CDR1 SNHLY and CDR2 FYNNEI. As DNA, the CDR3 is TGTGCCCTGGGGGCGGTCGGTAATCAAGAGACCCAGTACTTC. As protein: CALGAVGNQETQYF. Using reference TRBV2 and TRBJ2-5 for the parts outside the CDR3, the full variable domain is EPEVTQTPSHQVTQMGQEVILRCVPISNHLYFYWYRQILGQKVEFLVSFYNNEISEKSEIFDDQFSVERPDGSNFTLKIRSTKLEDSAMYFCALGAVGNQETQYFGPGTRLLVL.

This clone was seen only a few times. DNA of the CDR3: TGTGCCAGCAGCGTAGAAGGAGGACCAGCTTTCTTT. Its protein is CASSVEGGPAFF. V gene TRBV9 combines with J gene TRBJ1-1; D unclear. The CDR3 consists of 12 residues. Trimming stripped 0 bases from V and 10 bases from J, with 10 bases between. Germline CDR1 reads SGDLS; CDR2 reads YYNGEE. The full variable domain, its missing parts supplied by reference TRBV9 and TRBJ1-1, is DSGVTQTPKHLITATGQRVTLRCSPRSGDLSVYWYQQSLDQGLQFLIQYYNGEERAKGNILERFSAQQFPDLHSELNLSSLELGDSALYFCASSVEGGPAFFGQGTRLTVV.

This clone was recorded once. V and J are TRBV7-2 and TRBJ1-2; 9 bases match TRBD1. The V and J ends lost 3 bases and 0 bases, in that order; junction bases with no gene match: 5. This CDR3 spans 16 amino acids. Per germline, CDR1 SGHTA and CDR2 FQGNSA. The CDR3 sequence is CASSFPRTGANYGYTF. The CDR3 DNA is TGTGCCAGCAGCTTTCCCAGGACAGGGGCTAACTATGGCTACACCTTC.

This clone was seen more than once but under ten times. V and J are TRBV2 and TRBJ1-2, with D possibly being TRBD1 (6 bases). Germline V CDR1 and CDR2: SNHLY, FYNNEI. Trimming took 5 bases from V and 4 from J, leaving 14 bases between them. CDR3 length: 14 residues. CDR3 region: CASSFGQNSYGYTF. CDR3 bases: TGTGCCAGCAGTTTTGGACAGAACAGCTATGGCTACACCTTC.

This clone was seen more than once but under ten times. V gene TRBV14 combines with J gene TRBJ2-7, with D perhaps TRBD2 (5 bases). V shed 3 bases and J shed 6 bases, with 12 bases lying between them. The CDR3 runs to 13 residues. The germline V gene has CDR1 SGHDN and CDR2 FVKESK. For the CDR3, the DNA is TGTGCCAGCAGCCAGATACTAGTTTCCGAGCAGTACTTC. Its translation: CASSQILVSEQYF.

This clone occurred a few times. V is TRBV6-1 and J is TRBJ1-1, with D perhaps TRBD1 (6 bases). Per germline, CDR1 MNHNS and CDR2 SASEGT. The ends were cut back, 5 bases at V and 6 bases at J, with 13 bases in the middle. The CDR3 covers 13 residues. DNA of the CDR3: TGTGCCAGCAGTCAACTCCGGACAGCTGAAGCTTTCTTT. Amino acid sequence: CASSQLRTAEAFF.

The CDR3 region has the DNA TGTGCCAGCAGCGTGTCAGGGAACACTGAAGCTTTCTTT. Amino acid sequence: CASSVSGNTEAFF. The chain uses TRBV9 and TRBJ1-1; no clear D. The CDR3 is made up of 13 amino acids. V lost 2 bases to trimming and J lost 1 base, with 6 bases between them. Germline lookup yields CDR1 SGDLS and CDR2 YYNGEE.